Listed below are T cell receptor beta chains from one sample, sequenced in a study of shared clonotypes between healthy human individuals. The protocol was immunoSEQ multiplex PCR, while the TCRdb copy is restricted to in-frame clones and leaves out a portion. The sample consists of approximately 2.1 million clones, about 92% of them appearing once. The sample consisted of naive CD4+ T cells from PBMCs. These receptors were collected from a young man in good health. Some clones in this sample may be carry-over from other donors' samples. The CDR3 runs from the conserved cysteine through the conserved F or W. A D gene is named only where the DNA matches it firmly. Only some rows state a clone size, as once, few, many or a class for expanded clones.

v_call	j_call	d_call	clone_size	cdr3_aa	cdr3_nt
TRBV5-8	TRBJ2-7	TRBD1	NA	CASSKNRGIYEQYF	TGTGCCAGCAGCAAAAACAGGGGGATCTACGAGCAGTACTTC
TRBV29-1	TRBJ2-2	TRBD1	NA	CSVGQGILGTGELFF	TGCAGCGTCGGACAGGGGATTTTAGGGACCGGGGAGCTGTTTTTT
TRBV4-1	TRBJ2-3	TRBD2	NA	CASKAGDGTDTQYF	TGCGCCAGCAAAGCGGGAGATGGCACAGATACGCAGTATTTT
TRBV18	TRBJ1-1	NA	NA	CASSPNLASLGTEAFF	TGTGCCAGCTCACCAAATCTGGCCTCCCTCGGCACTGAAGCTTTCTTT
TRBV2	TRBJ2-1	NA	NA	CASGGTPIGEQFF	TGTGCCAGCGGCGGGACCCCCATCGGTGAGCAGTTCTTC
TRBV9	TRBJ2-5	NA	NA	CASSVGGRASTETQYF	TGTGCCAGCAGCGTAGGTGGCAGGGCCTCGACGGAGACCCAGTACTTC
TRBV6-6	TRBJ2-7	NA	NA	CASSLGGYYEQYF	TGTGCCAGCAGTTTAGGCGGCTACTACGAGCAGTACTTC
TRBV5-3	TRBJ1-1	NA	NA	CARSLVIRIAFF	TGTGCCAGAAGCTTGGTTATCCGGATAGCTTTCTTT
TRBV11-3	TRBJ2-3	TRBD2	NA	CASSLDLLATSGSFDTQYF	TGTGCCAGCAGCTTAGATCTCTTGGCGACTAGCGGGAGTTTCGATACGCAGTATTTT
TRBV11-2	TRBJ1-1	TRBD1	NA	CASRAGGPEAFF	TGTGCCAGCCGAGCAGGGGGCCCTGAAGCTTTCTTT
TRBV2	TRBJ2-5	TRBD1	once	CASSGPPLGTVNNEYQETQYF	TGTGCCAGCAGCGGACCGCCCTTAGGGACAGTGAACAACGAATACCAAGAGACCCAGTACTTC
TRBV30	TRBJ2-7	NA	NA	CAWTQGFTYEQYF	TGTGCCTGGACTCAGGGGTTTACCTACGAGCAGTACTTC
TRBV19	TRBJ2-1	NA	NA	CASSIRGNPYNEQFF	TGTGCCAGTAGTATTCGGGGGAACCCCTACAATGAGCAGTTCTTC
TRBV7-6	TRBJ1-1	NA	once	CASSLAGGAEAFF	TGTGCCAGCAGCTTAGCGGGAGGGGCTGAAGCTTTCTTT
TRBV6-5	TRBJ2-5	NA	NA	CASSYSYPAETQYF	TGTGCCAGCAGTTACTCGTATCCGGCGGAGACCCAGTACTTC
TRBV6-6	TRBJ2-7	NA	NA	CASRDVELGEQYF	TGTGCCAGCAGGGACGTGGAATTGGGGGAGCAGTACTTC
TRBV10-1	TRBJ2-2	TRBD2	NA	CASSESRLAGGSTGELFF	TGCGCCAGCAGTGAGTCGAGGCTAGCGGGAGGTAGCACCGGGGAGCTGTTTTTT
TRBV15	TRBJ1-1	NA	NA	CATSRAGASNTEAFF	TGTGCCACCAGCCGTGCGGGGGCCTCAAACACTGAAGCTTTCTTT
TRBV18	TRBJ1-1	NA	NA	CASSPVMGMNTEAFF	TGTGCCAGCTCACCGGTGATGGGGATGAACACTGAAGCTTTCTTT
TRBV9	TRBJ2-3	TRBD1	NA	CASSVRGDRVGDTQYF	TGTGCCAGCAGCGTTCGGGGGGACAGGGTCGGAGATACGCAGTATTTT
TRBV5-6	TRBJ1-2	NA	NA	CASSLRQTANYGYTF	TGTGCCAGCAGCCTCAGACAGACTGCTAACTATGGCTACACCTTC
TRBV7-3	TRBJ2-2	TRBD2	NA	CASSPLAGGGTGELFF	TGTGCCAGCAGCCCTTTAGCGGGAGGGGGAACCGGGGAGCTGTTTTTT
TRBV7-6	TRBJ2-1	TRBD1	NA	CASSLGTGQGAVEQFF	TGTGCCAGCAGCTTAGGGACGGGACAGGGGGCGGTTGAGCAGTTCTTC
TRBV6-5	TRBJ1-2	NA	NA	CASSYGLDYGYTF	TGTGCCAGCAGTTACGGTTTGGACTATGGCTACACCTTC
TRBV7-8	TRBJ2-1	NA	NA	CASSLEGHRRGQFF	TGTGCCAGCAGCTTAGAGGGACACAGGAGGGGGCAGTTCTTC
TRBV7-6	TRBJ2-5	TRBD1	NA	CASSVYTGAQETQYF	TGTGCCAGCAGCGTATACACAGGGGCCCAAGAGACCCAGTACTTC
TRBV15	TRBJ1-4	NA	NA	CATSRDRQGPNEKLFF	TGTGCCACCAGCAGAGATCGGCAGGGACCGAATGAAAAACTGTTTTTT
TRBV6-5	TRBJ2-3	TRBD1	NA	CASSAGTGNSDTQYF	TGTGCCAGCAGTGCCGGGACAGGGAATTCGGATACGCAGTATTTT